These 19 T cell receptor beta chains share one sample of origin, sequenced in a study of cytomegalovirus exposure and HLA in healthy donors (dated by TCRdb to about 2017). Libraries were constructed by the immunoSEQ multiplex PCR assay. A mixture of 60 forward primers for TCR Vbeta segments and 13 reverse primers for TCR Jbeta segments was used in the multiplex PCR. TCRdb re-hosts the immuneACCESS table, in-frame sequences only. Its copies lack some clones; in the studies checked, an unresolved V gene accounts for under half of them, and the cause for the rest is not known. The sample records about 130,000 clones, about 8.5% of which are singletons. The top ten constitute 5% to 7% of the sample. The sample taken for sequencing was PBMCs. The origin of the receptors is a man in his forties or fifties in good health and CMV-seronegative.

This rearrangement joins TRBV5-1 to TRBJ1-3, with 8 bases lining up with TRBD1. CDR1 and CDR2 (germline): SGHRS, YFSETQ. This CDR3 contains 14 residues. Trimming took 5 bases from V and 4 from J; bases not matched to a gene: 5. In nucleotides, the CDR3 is TGCGCCAGCAGTTCAGGGGGCTCGGGAAACACCATATATTTT. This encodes CASSSGGSGNTIYF.

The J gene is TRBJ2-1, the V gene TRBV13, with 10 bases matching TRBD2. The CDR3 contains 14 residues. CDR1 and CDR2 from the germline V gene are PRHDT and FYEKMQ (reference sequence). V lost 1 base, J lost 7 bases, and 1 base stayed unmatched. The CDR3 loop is CASSLDSGGNEQFF. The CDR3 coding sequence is TGTGCCAGCAGCTTAGATAGCGGGGGGAATGAGCAGTTCTTC.

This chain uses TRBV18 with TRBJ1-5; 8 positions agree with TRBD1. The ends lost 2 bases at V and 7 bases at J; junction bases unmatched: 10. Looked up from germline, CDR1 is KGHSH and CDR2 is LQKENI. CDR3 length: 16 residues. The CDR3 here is CASSPGQGGSGQPQHF. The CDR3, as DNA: TGTGCCAGCTCACCAGGACAGGGAGGCTCAGGGCAGCCCCAGCATTTT.

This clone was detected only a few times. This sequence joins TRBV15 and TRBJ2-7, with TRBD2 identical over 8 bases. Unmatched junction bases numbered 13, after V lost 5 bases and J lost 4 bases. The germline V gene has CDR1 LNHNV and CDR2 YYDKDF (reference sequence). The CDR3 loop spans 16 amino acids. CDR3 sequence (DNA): TGTGCCACCAGCCCAGGTGGCGGGGGGATTCGTTACGAGCAGTACTTC. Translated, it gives CATSPGGGGIRYEQYF.

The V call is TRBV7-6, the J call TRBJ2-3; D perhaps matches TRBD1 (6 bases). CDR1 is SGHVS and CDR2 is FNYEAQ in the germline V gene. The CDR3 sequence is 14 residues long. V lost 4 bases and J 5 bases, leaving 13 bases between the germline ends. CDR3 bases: TGTGCCAGCAGCTCCTTGAAAGGGGGAGATACGCAGTATTTT. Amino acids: CASSSLKGGDTQYF.

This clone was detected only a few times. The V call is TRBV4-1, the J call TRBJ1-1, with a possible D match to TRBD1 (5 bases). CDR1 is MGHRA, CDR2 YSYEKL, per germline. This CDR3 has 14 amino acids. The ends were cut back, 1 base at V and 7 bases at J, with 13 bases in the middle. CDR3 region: CASSQVAPGGEAFF. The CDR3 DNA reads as TGCGCCAGCAGCCAAGTAGCCCCCGGGGGTGAAGCTTTCTTT.

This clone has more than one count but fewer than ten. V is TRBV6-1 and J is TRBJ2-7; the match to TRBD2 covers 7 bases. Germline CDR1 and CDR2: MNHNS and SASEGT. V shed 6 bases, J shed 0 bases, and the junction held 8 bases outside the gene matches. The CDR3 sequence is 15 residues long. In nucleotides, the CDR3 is TGTGCCAGCAGCGGGACTACCTTTCCCTCCTACGAGCAGTACTTC. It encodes CASSGTTFPSYEQYF.

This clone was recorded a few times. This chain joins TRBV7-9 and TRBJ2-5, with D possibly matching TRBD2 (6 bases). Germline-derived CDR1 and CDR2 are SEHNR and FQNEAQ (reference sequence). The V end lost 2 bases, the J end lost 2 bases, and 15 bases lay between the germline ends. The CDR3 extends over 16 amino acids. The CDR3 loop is CASSLILGGPQETQYF. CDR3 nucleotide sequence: TGTGCCAGCAGCTTAATCTTGGGGGGACCACAAGAGACCCAGTACTTC.

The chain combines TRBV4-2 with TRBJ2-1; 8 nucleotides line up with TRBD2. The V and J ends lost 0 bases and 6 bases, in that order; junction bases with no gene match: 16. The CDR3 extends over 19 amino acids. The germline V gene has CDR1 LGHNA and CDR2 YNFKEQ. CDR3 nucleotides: TGTGCCAGCAGCCAAGATTCGGGAGGGGTCAAGCTTTGGGGCAATGAGCAGTTCTTC. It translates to CASSQDSGGVKLWGNEQFF.

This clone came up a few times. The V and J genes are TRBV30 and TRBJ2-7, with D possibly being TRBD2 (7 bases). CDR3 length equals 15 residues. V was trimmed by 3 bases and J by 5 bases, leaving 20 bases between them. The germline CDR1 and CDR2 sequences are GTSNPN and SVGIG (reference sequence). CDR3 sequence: CAWSRRGARGNEQYF. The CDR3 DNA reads TGTGCCTGGAGCCGCCGGGGGGCGCGGGGGAACGAGCAGTACTTC.

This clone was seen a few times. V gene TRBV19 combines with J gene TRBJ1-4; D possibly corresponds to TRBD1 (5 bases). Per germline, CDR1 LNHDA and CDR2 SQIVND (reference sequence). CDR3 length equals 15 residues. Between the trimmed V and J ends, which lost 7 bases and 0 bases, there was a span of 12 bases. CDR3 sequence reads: CASKDIRATNEKLFF. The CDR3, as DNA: TGTGCCAGTAAGGACATAAGGGCAACTAATGAAAAACTGTTTTTT.

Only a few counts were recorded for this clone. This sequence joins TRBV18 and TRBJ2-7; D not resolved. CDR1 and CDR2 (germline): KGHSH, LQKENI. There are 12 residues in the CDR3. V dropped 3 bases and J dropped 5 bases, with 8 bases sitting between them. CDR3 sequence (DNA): TGTGCCAGCTCACCCTCGGTGGACGAGCAGTACTTC. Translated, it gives CASSPSVDEQYF.

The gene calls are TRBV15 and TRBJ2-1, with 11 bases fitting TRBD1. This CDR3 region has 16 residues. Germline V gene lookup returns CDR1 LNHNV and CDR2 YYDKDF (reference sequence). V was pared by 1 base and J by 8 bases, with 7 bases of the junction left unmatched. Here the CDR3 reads CATSRGWGQGGDEQFF. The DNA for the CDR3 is TGTGCCACCAGCAGAGGGTGGGGACAGGGGGGTGATGAGCAGTTCTTC. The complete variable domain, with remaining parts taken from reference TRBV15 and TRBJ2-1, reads DAMVIQNPRYQVTQFGKPVTLSCSQTLNHNVMYWYQQKSSQAPKLLFHYYDKDFNNEADTPDNFQSRRPNTSFCFLDIRSPGLGDTAMYLCATSRGWGQGGDEQFFGPGTRLTVL.

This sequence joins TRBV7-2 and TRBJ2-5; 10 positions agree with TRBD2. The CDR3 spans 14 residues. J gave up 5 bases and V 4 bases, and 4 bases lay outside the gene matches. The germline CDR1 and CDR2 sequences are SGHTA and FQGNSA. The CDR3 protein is CASSYSGGFETQYF. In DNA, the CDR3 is TGTGCCAGCAGCTATAGCGGGGGGTTTGAGACCCAGTACTTC.

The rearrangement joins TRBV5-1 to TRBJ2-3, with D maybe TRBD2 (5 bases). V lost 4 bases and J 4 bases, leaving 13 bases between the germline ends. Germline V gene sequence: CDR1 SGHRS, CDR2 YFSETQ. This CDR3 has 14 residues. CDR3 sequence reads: CASSPEGSPDTQYF. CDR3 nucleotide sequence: TGCGCCAGCAGCCCCGAGGGTAGCCCAGATACGCAGTATTTT.

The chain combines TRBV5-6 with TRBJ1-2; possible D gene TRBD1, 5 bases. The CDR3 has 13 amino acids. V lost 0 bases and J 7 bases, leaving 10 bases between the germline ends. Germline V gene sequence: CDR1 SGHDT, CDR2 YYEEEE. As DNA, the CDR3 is TGTGCCAGCAGCTTGGAACAGGTCGCTGGCTACACCTTC. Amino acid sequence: CASSLEQVAGYTF.

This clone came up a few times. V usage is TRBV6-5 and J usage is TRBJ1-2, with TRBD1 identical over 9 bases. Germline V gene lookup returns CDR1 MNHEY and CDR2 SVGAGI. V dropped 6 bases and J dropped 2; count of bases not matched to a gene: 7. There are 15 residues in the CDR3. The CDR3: CASSQTTGGNYGYTF. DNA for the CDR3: TGTGCCAGCAGCCAAACGACAGGGGGAAACTATGGCTACACCTTC.

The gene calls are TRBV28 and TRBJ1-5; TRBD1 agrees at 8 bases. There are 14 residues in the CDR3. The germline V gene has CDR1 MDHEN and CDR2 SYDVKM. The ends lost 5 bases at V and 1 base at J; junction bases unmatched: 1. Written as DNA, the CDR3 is TGTGCCAGCAGTGGGGACAGGAGCAATCAGCCCCAGCATTTT. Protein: CASSGDRSNQPQHF.

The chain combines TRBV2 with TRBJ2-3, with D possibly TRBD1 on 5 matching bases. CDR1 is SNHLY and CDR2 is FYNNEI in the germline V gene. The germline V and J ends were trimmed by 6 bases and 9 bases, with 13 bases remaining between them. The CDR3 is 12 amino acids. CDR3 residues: CASRVGELTQYF. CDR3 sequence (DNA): TGTGCCAGCAGGGTAGGGGAATTGACGCAGTATTTT.